This entry describes one T cell receptor (beta chain). The antigen remains undetermined. The data were obtained in a study of cytomegalovirus exposure and HLA in healthy donors. Study-wide points: Confirmation in vitro established that a few CMV-associated chains were specific for CMV antigens. Fewer N-insertions than the roughly 600-donor mean were reportedly shown by an Asian-associated ancestry cluster in a later analysis. The authors later linked a missense DCLRE1C variant to TCR beta V- and J-gene trimming.

Primers for the PCR totalled 60 Vbeta and 13 Jbeta. Here immunoSEQ multiplex PCR was the method, and the copy in TCRdb shows in-frame clones only, minus some. In the table there are some 110,000 clones, 60% to 85% of which are singletons. Germline CDR1 SGDLS, CDR2 YYNGEE. This CDR3 contains 15 residues. The V end was cut by 2 bases, the J end by 0 bases, with 8 bases between. Sequenced sample: PBMCs. The chain couples TRBV9 to TRBJ2-2; tentative D call: TRBD1 (6 bases). The clonotype was recovered from a man aged 50 to 59 in good health and CMV-seropositive. In DNA form, the CDR3 reads TGTGCCAGCAGCGTTGGGACAACGAACACCGGGGAGCTGTTTTTT. Translated, it gives CASSVGTTNTGELFF.